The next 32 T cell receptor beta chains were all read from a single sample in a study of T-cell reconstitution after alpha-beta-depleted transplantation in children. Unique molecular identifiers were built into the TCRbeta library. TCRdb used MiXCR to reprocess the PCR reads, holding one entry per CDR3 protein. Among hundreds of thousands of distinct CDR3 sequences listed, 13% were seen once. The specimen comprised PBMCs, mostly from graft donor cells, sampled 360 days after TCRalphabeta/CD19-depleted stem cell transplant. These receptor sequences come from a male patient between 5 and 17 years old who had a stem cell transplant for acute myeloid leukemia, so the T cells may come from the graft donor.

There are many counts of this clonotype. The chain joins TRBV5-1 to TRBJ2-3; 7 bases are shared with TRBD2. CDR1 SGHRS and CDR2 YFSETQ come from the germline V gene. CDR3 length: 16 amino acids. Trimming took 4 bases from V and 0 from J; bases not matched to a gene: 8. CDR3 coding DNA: TGCGCCAGCAGCGGGGGACTACTGCGTAGCACAGATACGCAGTATTTT. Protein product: CASSGGLLRSTDTQYF. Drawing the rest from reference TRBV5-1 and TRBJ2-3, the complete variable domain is KAGVTQTPRYLIKTRGQQVTLSCSPISGHRSVSWYQQTPGQGLQFLFEYFSETQRNKGNFPGRFSGRQFSNSRSEMNVSTLELGDSALYLCASSGGLLRSTDTQYFGPGTRLTVL.

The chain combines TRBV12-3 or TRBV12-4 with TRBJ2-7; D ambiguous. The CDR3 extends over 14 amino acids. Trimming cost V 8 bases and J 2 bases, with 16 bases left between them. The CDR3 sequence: CASGHPYNPYEQYF. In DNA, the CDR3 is TGTGCCAGCGGCCACCCCTACAACCCCTACGAGCAGTACTTC.

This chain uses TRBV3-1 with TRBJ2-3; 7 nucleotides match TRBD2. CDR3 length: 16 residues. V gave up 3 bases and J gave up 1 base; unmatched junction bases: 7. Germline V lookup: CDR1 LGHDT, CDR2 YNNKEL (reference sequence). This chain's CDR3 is CASSQLRAGCTDTQYF. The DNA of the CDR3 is TGTGCCAGCAGCCAGTTGCGAGCGGGATGCACAGATACGCAGTATTTT.

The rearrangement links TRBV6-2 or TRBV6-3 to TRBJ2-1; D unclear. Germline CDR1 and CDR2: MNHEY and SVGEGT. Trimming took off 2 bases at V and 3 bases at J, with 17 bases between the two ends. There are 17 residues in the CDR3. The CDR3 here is CASSYDGRSWVYNEQFF. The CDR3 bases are TGTGCCAGCAGTTACGATGGGCGGAGTTGGGTCTACAATGAGCAGTTCTTC.

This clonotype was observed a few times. CDR3 nucleotides: TGTGCCAGCAGCTCCCAGACTAGCGGGGCTTACAATGAGCAGTTCTTC. Amino acid sequence: CASSSQTSGAYNEQFF. The rearrangement joins TRBV7-3 to TRBJ2-1; 11 positions match TRBD2. CDR1 and CDR2 (germline): SGHTA, FQGTGA. The CDR3 runs 16 residues. Losses at the gene ends were 4 bases for V and 4 bases for J; bases not matched to a gene: 6.

In DNA form, the CDR3 reads TGTGCCAGCAGCTTACTTGGGACAGGGTCCTCTGAAGCTTTCTTT. It is translated as CASSLLGTGSSEAFF. This chain connects TRBV7-3 to TRBJ1-1; 9 bases line up with TRBD1. The trim removed 2 bases at V and 6 bases at J, leaving 7 bases unmatched. Germline CDR1 is SGHTA and CDR2 is FQGTGA. The CDR3 has 15 residues.

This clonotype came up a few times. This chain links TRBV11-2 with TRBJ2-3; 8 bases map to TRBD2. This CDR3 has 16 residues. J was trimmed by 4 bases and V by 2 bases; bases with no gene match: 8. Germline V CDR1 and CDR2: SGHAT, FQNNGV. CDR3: CASSLRAGGGADTQYF. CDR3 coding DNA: TGTGCCAGCAGCTTACGGGCGGGAGGTGGGGCAGATACGCAGTATTTT.

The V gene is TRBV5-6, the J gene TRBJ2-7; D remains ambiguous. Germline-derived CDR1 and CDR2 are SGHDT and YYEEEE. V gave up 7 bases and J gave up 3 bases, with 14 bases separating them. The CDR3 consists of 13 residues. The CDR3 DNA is TGTGCCAGCCGATGGTCGGGCCGCTACGAGCAGTACTTC. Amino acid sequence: CASRWSGRYEQYF. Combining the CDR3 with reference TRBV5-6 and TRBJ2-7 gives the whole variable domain DAGVTQSPTHLIKTRGQQVTLRCSPKSGHDTVSWYQQALGQGPQFIFQYYEEEERQRGNFPDRFSGHQFPNYSSELNVNALLLGDSALYLCASRWSGRYEQYFGPGTRLTVT.

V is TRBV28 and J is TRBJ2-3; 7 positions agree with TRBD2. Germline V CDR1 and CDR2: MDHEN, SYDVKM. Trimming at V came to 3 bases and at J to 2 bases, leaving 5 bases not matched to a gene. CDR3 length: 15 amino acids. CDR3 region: CASSFFAGDTDTQYF. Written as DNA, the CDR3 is TGTGCCAGCAGTTTTTTTGCGGGAGACACAGATACGCAGTATTTT.

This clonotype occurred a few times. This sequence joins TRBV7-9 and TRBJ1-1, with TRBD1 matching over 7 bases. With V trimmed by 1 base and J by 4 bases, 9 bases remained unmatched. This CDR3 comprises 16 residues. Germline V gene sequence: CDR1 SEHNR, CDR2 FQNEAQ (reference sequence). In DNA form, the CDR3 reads TGTGCCAGCAGCTTAGGTTTTGGAGGGGGCATCACTGAAGCTTTCTTT. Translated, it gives CASSLGFGGGITEAFF.

For the CDR3, the DNA is TGTGCCACCTCTAGCGGGAGAACAGATACGCAGTATTTT. Protein sequence: CATSSGRTDTQYF. The chain combines TRBV7-2 with TRBJ2-3; 10 positions agree with TRBD2. Germline V gives CDR1 SGHTA, CDR2 FQGNSA. Trimming cost V 10 bases and J 3 bases; bases outside gene matches: 4. The CDR3 has 13 amino acids.

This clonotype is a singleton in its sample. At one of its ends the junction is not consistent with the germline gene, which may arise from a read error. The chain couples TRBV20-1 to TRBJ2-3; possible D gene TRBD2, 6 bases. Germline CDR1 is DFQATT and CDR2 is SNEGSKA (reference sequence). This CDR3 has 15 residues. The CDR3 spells CNAGTSSPSTDTQYF. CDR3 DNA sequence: TGCAATGCTGGGACTTCCAGCCCTAGCACAGATACGCAGTATTTT.

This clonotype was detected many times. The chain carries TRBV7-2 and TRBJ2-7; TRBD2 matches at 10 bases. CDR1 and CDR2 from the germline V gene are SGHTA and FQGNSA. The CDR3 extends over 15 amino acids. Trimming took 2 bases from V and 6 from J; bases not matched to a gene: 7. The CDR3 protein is CASSLTSGRVSEQYF. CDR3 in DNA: TGTGCCAGCAGCTTAACCAGCGGGAGGGTTAGCGAGCAGTACTTC. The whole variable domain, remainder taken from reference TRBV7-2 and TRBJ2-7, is GAGVSQSPSNKVTEKGKDVELRCDPISGHTALYWYRQSLGQGLEFLIYFQGNSAPDKSGLPSDRFSAERTGGSVSTLTIQRTQQEDSAVYLCASSLTSGRVSEQYFGPGTRLTVT.

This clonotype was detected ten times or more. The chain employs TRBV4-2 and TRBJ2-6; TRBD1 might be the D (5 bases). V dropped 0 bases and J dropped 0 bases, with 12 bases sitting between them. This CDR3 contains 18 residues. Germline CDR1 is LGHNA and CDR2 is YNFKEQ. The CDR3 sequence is CASSQEPVGASGANVLTF. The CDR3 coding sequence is TGTGCCAGCAGCCAAGAACCGGTTGGGGCCTCTGGGGCCAACGTCCTGACTTTC.

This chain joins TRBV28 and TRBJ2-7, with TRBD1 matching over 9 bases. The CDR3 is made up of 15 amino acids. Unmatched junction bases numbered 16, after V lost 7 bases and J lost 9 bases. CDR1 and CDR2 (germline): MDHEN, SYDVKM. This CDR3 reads CASTSVGTGKIGQYF. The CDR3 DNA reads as TGTGCCAGCACCTCAGTCGGGACAGGGAAGATCGGGCAGTACTTC.

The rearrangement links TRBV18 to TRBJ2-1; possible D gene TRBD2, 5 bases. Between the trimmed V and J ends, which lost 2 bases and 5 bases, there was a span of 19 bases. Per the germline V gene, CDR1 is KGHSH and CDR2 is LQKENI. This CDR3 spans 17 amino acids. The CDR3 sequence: CASSPTKGLAQNNEQFF. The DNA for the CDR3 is TGTGCCAGCTCACCAACCAAAGGGTTAGCGCAAAACAATGAGCAGTTCTTC.

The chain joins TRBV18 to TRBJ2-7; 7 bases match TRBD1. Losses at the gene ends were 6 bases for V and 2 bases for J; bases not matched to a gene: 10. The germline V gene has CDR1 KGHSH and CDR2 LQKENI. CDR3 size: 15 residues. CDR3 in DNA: TGTGCCAGCTCTGAGACCGGGACAGAGACCTACGAGCAGTACTTC. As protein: CASSETGTETYEQYF.

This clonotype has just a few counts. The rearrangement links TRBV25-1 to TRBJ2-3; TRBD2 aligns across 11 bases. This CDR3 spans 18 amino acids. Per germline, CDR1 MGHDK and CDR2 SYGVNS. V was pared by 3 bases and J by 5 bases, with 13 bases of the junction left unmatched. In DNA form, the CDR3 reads TGTGCCAGCAGTGACGGCTCGGGACTAGCGGAGCGCGGAGATACGCAGTATTTT. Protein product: CASSDGSGLAERGDTQYF.

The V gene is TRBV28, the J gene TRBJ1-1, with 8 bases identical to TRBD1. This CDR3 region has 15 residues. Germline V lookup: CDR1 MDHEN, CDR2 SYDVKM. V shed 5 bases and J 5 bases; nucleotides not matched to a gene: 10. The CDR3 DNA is TGTGCCAGCAGTCCAATGACAGGGGATATTACTGAAGCTTTCTTT. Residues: CASSPMTGDITEAFF.

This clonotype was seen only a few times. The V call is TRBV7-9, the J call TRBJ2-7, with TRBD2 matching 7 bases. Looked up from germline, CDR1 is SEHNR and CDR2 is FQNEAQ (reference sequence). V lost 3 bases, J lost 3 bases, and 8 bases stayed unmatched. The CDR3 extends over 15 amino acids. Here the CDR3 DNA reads TGTGCCAGCAGCTTCAATTCGGCTAGCGGCTACGAGCAGTACTTC. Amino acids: CASSFNSASGYEQYF.

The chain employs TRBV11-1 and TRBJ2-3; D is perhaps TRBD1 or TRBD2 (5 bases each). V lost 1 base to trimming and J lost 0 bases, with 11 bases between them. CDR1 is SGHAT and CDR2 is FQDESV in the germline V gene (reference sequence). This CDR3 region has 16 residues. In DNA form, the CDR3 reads TGTGCCAGCAGCTTAGTCCGGGACGGTAGCACAGATACGCAGTATTTT. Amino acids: CASSLVRDGSTDTQYF.

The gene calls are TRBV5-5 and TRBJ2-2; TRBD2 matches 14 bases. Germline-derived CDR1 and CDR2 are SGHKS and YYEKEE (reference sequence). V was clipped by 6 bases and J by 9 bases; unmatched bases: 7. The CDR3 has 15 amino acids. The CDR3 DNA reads TGTGCCAGCACCGGGACTAGCGGGAGTCACCGGGAGCTGTTTTTT. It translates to CASTGTSGSHRELFF. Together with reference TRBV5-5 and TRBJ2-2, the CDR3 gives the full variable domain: DAGVTQSPTHLIKTRGQQVTLRCSPISGHKSVSWYQQVLGQGPQFIFQYYEKEERGRGNFPDRFSARQFPNYSSELNVNALLLGDSALYLCASTGTSGSHRELFFGEGSRLTVL.

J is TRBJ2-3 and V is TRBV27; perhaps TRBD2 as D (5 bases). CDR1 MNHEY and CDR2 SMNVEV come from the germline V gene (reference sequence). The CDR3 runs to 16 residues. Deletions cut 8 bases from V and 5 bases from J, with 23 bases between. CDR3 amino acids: CASGPLTTGGGDTQYF. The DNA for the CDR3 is TGTGCCAGCGGACCCCTGACTACCGGAGGTGGAGATACGCAGTATTTT.

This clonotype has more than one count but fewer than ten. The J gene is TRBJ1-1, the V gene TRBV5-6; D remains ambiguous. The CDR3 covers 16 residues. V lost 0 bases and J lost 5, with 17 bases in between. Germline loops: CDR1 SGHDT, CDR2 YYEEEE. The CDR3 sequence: CASSLDYGGRLTEAFF. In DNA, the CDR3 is TGTGCCAGCAGCTTGGATTATGGAGGCAGGCTTACTGAAGCTTTCTTT.

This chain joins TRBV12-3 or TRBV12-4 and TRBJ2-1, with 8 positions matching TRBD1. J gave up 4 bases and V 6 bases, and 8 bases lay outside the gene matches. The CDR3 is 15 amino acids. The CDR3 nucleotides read TGTGCCAGCAGCCCCGGACAGGGCACTTACAATGAGCAGTTCTTC. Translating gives CASSPGQGTYNEQFF.

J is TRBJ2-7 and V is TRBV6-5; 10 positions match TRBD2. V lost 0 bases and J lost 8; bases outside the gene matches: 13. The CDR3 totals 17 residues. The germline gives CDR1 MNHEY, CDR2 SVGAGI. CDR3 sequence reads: CASSYSSLAGAGGKQYF. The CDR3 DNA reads TGTGCCAGCAGTTACTCGTCCCTAGCGGGGGCCGGGGGGAAGCAGTACTTC.

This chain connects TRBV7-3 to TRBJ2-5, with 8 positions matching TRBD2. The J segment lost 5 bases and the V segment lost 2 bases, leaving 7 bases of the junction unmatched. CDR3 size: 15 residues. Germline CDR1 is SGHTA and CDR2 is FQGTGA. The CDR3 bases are TGTGCCAGCAGCTTACACCGGGGGGGTGGTGAGACCCAGTACTTC. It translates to CASSLHRGGGETQYF.

DNA of the CDR3: TGTGCCAGCAATGGGGGCTGGTGGGTTGCCTACGAGCAGTACTTC. Translated, it gives CASNGGWWVAYEQYF. The chain carries TRBV28 and TRBJ2-7, with D maybe TRBD1 (6 bases). This CDR3 has 15 amino acids. Germline V gives CDR1 MDHEN, CDR2 SYDVKM. Trimming removed 7 bases at V and 2 bases at J, with 18 bases between.

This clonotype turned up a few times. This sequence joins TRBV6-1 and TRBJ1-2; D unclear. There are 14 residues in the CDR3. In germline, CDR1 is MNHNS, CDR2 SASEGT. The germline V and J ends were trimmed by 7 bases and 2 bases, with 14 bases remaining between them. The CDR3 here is CASTQGLRNYGYTF. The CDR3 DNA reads TGTGCCAGCACCCAAGGACTGAGGAACTATGGCTACACCTTC.

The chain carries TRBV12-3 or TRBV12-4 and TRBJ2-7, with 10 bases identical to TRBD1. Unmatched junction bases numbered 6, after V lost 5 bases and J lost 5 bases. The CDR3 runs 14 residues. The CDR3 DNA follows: TGTGCCAGCAGTAAAGGACAGGGGGAAGACGAGCAGTACTTC. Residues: CASSKGQGEDEQYF.

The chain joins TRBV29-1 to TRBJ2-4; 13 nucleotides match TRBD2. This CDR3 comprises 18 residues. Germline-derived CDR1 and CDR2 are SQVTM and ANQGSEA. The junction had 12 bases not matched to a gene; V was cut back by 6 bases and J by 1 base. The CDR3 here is CSVAGLAGYNSAKNIQYF. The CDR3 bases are TGCAGCGTAGCGGGACTAGCGGGATACAATAGCGCCAAAAACATTCAGTACTTC.

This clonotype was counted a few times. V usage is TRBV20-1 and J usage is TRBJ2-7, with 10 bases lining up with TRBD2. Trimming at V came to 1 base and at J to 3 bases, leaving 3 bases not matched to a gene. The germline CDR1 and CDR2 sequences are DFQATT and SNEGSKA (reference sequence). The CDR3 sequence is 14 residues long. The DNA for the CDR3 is TGCAGTGCTAGAGCTAGCGGGAGTTACTACGAGCAGTACTTC. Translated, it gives CSARASGSYYEQYF.